Shown below are 21 T cell receptor beta chains from a single sample sequenced in a study of blood T cell repertoires in COVID-19. The repertoire was sequenced with immunoSEQ multiplex PCR; TCRdb's copy has only in-frame clones and lacks some. Among about 240,000 clones, roughly 91% were seen once, and the ten largest hold 4.1%. Sequencing was performed on PBMCs or T cells enriched from blood (not recorded which). These receptors all come from a woman aged 30 to 39 who had recovered from COVID-19.

The V and J genes are TRBV2 and TRBJ2-2; 7 bases are shared with TRBD1. This CDR3 has 12 residues. CDR1 is SNHLY and CDR2 is FYNNEI in the germline V gene. Unmatched junction bases numbered 2, after V lost 6 bases and J lost 7 bases. CDR3 sequence reads: CASRQGFGELFF. CDR3 bases: TGTGCCAGCAGACAGGGGTTCGGGGAGCTGTTTTTT.

The rearrangement links TRBV6-5 to TRBJ2-7; D is perhaps TRBD2 (6 bases). Germline-derived CDR1 and CDR2 are MNHEY and SVGAGI. The germline V and J ends were trimmed by 5 bases and 3 bases, with 17 bases remaining between them. The CDR3 extends over 15 amino acids. The CDR3 DNA reads TGTGCCAGCAGTCCTTGGCGGGGTGATGACTACGAGCAGTACTTC. Its translation is CASSPWRGDDYEQYF.

This clone was counted only a few times. The chain couples TRBV18 to TRBJ1-1; D gene unclear. The V and J ends lost 3 bases and 1 base respectively, with 9 bases between them. The CDR3 extends over 14 amino acids. Germline V gene lookup returns CDR1 KGHSH and CDR2 LQKENI. The CDR3 protein is CASSPGRTNTEAFF. CDR3 DNA: TGTGCCAGCTCACCGGGCAGAACGAACACTGAAGCTTTCTTT.

The chain is built from TRBV4-3 and TRBJ2-7; D call uncertain. The CDR3 spans 14 residues. Per the germline V gene, CDR1 is LGHNA and CDR2 is YSLEER. V lost 1 base and J 2 bases, leaving 9 bases between the germline ends. For the CDR3, the DNA is TGCGCCAGCAGCCAAGGCAGAGGAACCTACGAGCAGTACTTC. The encoded protein is CASSQGRGTYEQYF.

In its sample, this clone was seen once. The rearrangement links TRBV30 to TRBJ2-1; the match to TRBD2 covers 7 bases. Germline assignment: CDR1 GTSNPN and CDR2 SVGIG (reference sequence). V dropped 3 bases and J dropped 9; count of bases not matched to a gene: 11. The CDR3 contains 14 residues. The CDR3 is CAWRGREFQLEQFF. The CDR3 DNA reads as TGTGCCTGGAGAGGGCGGGAGTTCCAACTTGAGCAGTTCTTC.

As to this clone: At one end, the junction sequence differs from germline, possibly due to a read error. The chain carries TRBV5-4 and TRBJ1-2; 7 bases are a match to TRBD1. Germline V lookup: CDR1 SGHNT, CDR2 YYREEE (reference sequence). The CDR3 extends over 13 amino acids. The CDR3 bases are TGTGCCAGCAGCGCCGTAGTGGGACAGCCCTACCTCTTC. Protein sequence: CASSAVVGQPYLF.

The chain employs TRBV21-1 and TRBJ1-5; the table's D call, TRBD1, has no DNA check behind it. TRBV21-1 is a pseudogene segment. The CDR3 spans 17 residues. CDR3 loop: CASSKSSQAHSNQPQHF. The DNA for the CDR3 is TGTGCCAGCAGCAAAAGTTCCCAGGCCCATAGCAATCAGCCCCAGCATTTT.

V and J are TRBV11-2 and TRBJ2-1, with D maybe TRBD2 (5 bases). Germline V lookup: CDR1 SGHAT, CDR2 FQNNGV. V was pared by 1 base and J by 9 bases, with 13 bases between. The CDR3 is 14 residues long. The CDR3 loop reads CASSLAAEAGEQFF. The CDR3 nucleotides are TGTGCCAGCAGCTTAGCGGCGGAGGCGGGTGAGCAGTTCTTC.

The chain couples TRBV6-6 to TRBJ1-1; the match to TRBD1 covers 7 bases. Germline values: CDR1 MNHNY, CDR2 SVGAGI (reference sequence). After removal of 2 bases from V and 3 bases from J, the junction contained 9 bases not matched to a gene. The CDR3 extends over 16 amino acids. CDR3 protein: CASSYTWRQGDTEAFF. CDR3 nucleotide sequence: TGTGCCAGCAGTTACACGTGGAGACAGGGTGACACTGAAGCTTTCTTT.

V usage is TRBV4-3 and J usage is TRBJ2-1; 14 nucleotides match TRBD2. The V segment lost 1 base and the J segment 7 bases; nucleotides outside the gene matches: 9. The CDR3 contains 18 residues. Germline CDR1 LGHNA, CDR2 YSLEER. The CDR3, as DNA: TGCGCCAGCAGCCAAGCGGTGGCCGGGACTAGCGGGAGAAATGAGCAGTTCTTC. Translated: CASSQAVAGTSGRNEQFF.

The CDR3 loop is CLSLDRGWNTEAFF. CDR3 in DNA: TGTCTGAGTTTGGACAGGGGATGGAACACTGAAGCTTTCTTT. The genes are TRBV28 and TRBJ1-1, with 9 bases that match TRBD1. This CDR3 has 14 amino acids. Germline values: CDR1 MDHEN, CDR2 SYDVKM.

The rearrangement links TRBV6-1 to TRBJ1-1; a possible D gene is TRBD1 (6 bases). CDR3 length: 15 residues. Germline CDR1 MNHNS, CDR2 SASEGT. V gave up 3 bases and J gave up 0 bases, with 11 bases separating them. DNA for the CDR3: TGTGCCAGCAGTGATCGGGGGGCTATGAACACTGAAGCTTTCTTT. Its translation is CASSDRGAMNTEAFF.

The CDR3 DNA reads as TGTGCCAGCAGCGAGCAGGGGGGGAACACTGAAGCTTTCTTT. It yields the protein CASSEQGGNTEAFF. The gene calls are TRBV5-4 and TRBJ1-1; TRBD1 agrees at 7 bases. This CDR3 contains 14 residues. The junction had 4 bases not matched to a gene; V was cut back by 4 bases and J by 1 base. Germline V gene data show CDR1 as SGHNT and CDR2 as YYREEE (reference sequence). The complete variable domain, with remaining parts taken from reference TRBV5-4 and TRBJ1-1, reads ETGVTQSPTHLIKTRGQQVTLRCSSQSGHNTVSWYQQALGQGPQFIFQYYREEENGRGNFPPRFSGLQFPNYSSELNVNALELDDSALYLCASSEQGGNTEAFFGQGTRLTVV.

This clone occurred once. This chain links TRBV30 with TRBJ2-6; D gene unclear. Germline CDR1 is GTSNPN and CDR2 is SVGIG (reference sequence). The CDR3 is 13 amino acids. Trimming removed 1 base from V and 3 bases from J, with 4 bases in between. CDR3 loop: CAWSDYGANVLTF. The CDR3 region has the DNA TGTGCCTGGAGTGATTATGGGGCCAACGTCCTGACTTTC.

This clone was counted only a few times. V and J are TRBV2 and TRBJ1-5; D is unresolved. CDR3 length: 14 amino acids. CDR1 is SNHLY, CDR2 FYNNEI, per germline. Trimming cost V 9 bases and J 6 bases, with 18 bases left between them. The CDR3, as DNA: TGTGCCAGTACCGGGTCCTCACGGGGTCAGCCCCAGCATTTT. It specifies CASTGSSRGQPQHF.

V is TRBV2 and J is TRBJ1-1; TRBD1 is a possible D gene (5 bases). Germline V gene lookup returns CDR1 SNHLY and CDR2 FYNNEI. Trimming pared 8 bases from V and 7 bases from J, leaving 8 bases between. The CDR3 has 10 residues. The CDR3 DNA sequence: TGTGCCAGCTTGCAGGGTGAAGCTTTCTTT. It translates to CASLQGEAFF. The full variable domain, in which reference TRBV2 and TRBJ1-1 provide the parts outside the CDR3, is EPEVTQTPSHQVTQMGQEVILRCVPISNHLYFYWYRQILGQKVEFLVSFYNNEISEKSEIFDDQFSVERPDGSNFTLKIRSTKLEDSAMYFCASLQGEAFFGQGTRLTVV.

This chain joins TRBV5-5 and TRBJ1-6, with 8 bases identical to TRBD1. Germline V lookup: CDR1 SGHKS, CDR2 YYEKEE (reference sequence). This CDR3 region has 15 residues. V lost 4 bases and J lost 10; bases outside the gene matches: 10. The CDR3 DNA reads TGTGCCAGCAGCCTTACCGGACAGGGCGACTCACCCCTCCACTTT. This encodes CASSLTGQGDSPLHF.

The chain has TRBV4-1 and TRBJ2-2; 7 nucleotides align to TRBD2. Germline-derived CDR1 and CDR2 are MGHRA and YSYEKL. The CDR3 is made up of 17 amino acids. V shed 0 bases, J shed 7 bases, and the junction held 11 bases outside the gene matches. The CDR3: CASSQELAGEYVGELFF. In nucleotides, the CDR3 is TGCGCCAGCAGCCAAGAATTGGCGGGAGAGTACGTCGGGGAGCTGTTTTTT.

This clone was counted once. The rearrangement links TRBV7-9 to TRBJ1-6, with 8 bases matching TRBD1. J gave up 13 bases and V 4 bases, and 9 bases lay outside the gene matches. CDR1 and CDR2 (germline): SEHNR, FQNEAQ (reference sequence). CDR3 length equals 14 residues. The CDR3 loop reads CASSSSSGGVPLHF. In DNA, the CDR3 is TGTGCCAGCAGCTCGTCCTCAGGGGGCGTCCCCCTCCACTTT.

The V call is TRBV7-9, the J call TRBJ2-7; D perhaps matches TRBD2 (6 bases). The germline gives CDR1 SEHNR, CDR2 FQNEAQ (reference sequence). Trimming removed 5 bases from V and 3 bases from J, with 20 bases in between. The length of the CDR3 is 16 residues. DNA of the CDR3: TGTGCCAGCAGCCCCACTTCCGGTAGCGGATACTACGAGCAGTACTTC. Encoded protein: CASSPTSGSGYYEQYF.

J is TRBJ1-1 and V is TRBV20-1; no clear D. The CDR3 is made up of 11 amino acids. V was shortened by 5 bases and J by 8 bases, with 12 bases between the two germline ends. Germline V lookup: CDR1 DFQATT, CDR2 SNEGSKA (reference sequence). DNA for the CDR3: TGCAGTGCTGATCTACGGGTAGAAGCTTTCTTT. This gives the protein CSADLRVEAFF.